This T cell receptor (beta chain) was retrieved from a study of tumor-infiltrating lymphocytes in localized non-small cell lung cancer. Assay: immunoSEQ multiplex PCR; the TCRdb copy retains only in-frame clones and omits some. Here the sample spans 6,900 or so clones, 71% being singletons. Study-wide results and limits: Different pieces of the same tissue were used for each assay. T-cell fraction did not differ between immunotypes IM1 and IM2. Available tissue quantity limited TCR sequencing to a patient subset.

J gave up 4 bases and V 3 bases, and 10 bases lay outside the gene matches. The germline gives CDR1 PRHDT, CDR2 FYEKMQ (reference sequence). The CDR3 loop spans 16 amino acids. As concerns this clone: The antigen is not known.

The source of this sequence is a human donor with non-small cell lung cancer. The V call is TRBV13, the J call TRBJ1-1, with 8 bases aligning to TRBD1. Material for sequencing was uninvolved lung tissue not adjacent to the tumor. The CDR3 DNA is TGTGCCAGCAGCTTCGAACAGGGAGGGACAGGCACTGAAGCTTTCTTT. Protein sequence: CASSFEQGGTGTEAFF.